These T cell receptor beta chains were read from a single sample in a study of OX40 agonist ivuxolimab in advanced cancers. The data were produced by immunoSEQ multiplex PCR, yet TCRdb's version contains in-frame clones alone and is incomplete. Of 100,000 or so clones in the sample, roughly 95% are singletons; the top ten hold 2% to 2.5%. Material: CD4+ or CD8+ T cells sorted from blood, obtained in a trial of the OX40 agonist ivuxolimab. The receptors were gathered from an adult with an advanced solid tumor such as melanoma, head and neck, liver or kidney cancer. The CDR3 runs from the conserved cysteine through the conserved F or W. The D gene is left open where the match is weak.

d_gene	j_gene	v_gene	CDR3aa	CDR3nt
TRBD1	TRBJ1-2	TRBV6-5	CASSAETGSSGYTF	TGTGCCAGCAGTGCGGAGACAGGGTCTAGTGGCTACACCTTC
-	TRBJ2-6	TRBV7-6	CASSLYVGETSSGANVLTF	TGTGCCAGCAGCTTATACGTCGGGGAAACTTCCTCTGGGGCCAACGTCCTGACTTTC
-	TRBJ2-1	TRBV2	CASREGGDISYNEQFF	TGTGCCAGCAGGGAAGGAGGTGACATATCCTACAATGAGCAGTTCTTC
TRBD1	TRBJ1-5	TRBV9	CASSLSGQGDQPQHF	TGTGCCAGCAGCCTGTCGGGACAGGGGGACCAGCCCCAGCATTTT
TRBD2	TRBJ2-7	TRBV7-6	CASSQFSGGPYEQYF	TGTGCCAGCAGCCAATTCAGCGGGGGACCCTACGAGCAGTACTTC
TRBD2	TRBJ2-7	TRBV27	CASRPGGAGDYEQYF	TGTGCCAGCAGGCCTGGGGGAGCGGGGGACTACGAGCAGTACTTC
-	TRBJ2-7	TRBV27	CASSHTGLHEQYF	TGTGCCAGCAGTCATACAGGGCTGCACGAGCAGTACTTC
TRBD2	TRBJ2-1	TRBV6-1	CASSELAGVYNEQFF	TGTGCTAGCAGTGAACTAGCGGGGGTCTACAATGAGCAGTTCTTC
-	TRBJ1-2	TRBV7-9	CASSPTQPGFNYGYTF	TGTGCCAGCAGCCCTACACAACCGGGATTTAACTATGGCTACACCTTC
TRBD2	TRBJ2-7	TRBV6-5	CASSLSGLAYEQYF	TGTGCCAGCAGTTTAAGTGGACTAGCGTACGAGCAGTACTTC
TRBD2	TRBJ2-1	TRBV29-1	CSVIIIAGGPFF	TGCAGCGTGATAATCATAGCGGGAGGACCGTTCTTC